This TCR beta chain originates from a study of T-cell memory formation after mild COVID-19. Study-wide points: CD4+ clones that contracted lay mainly in CM and EM; CD8+ ones lay in EMRA. Contracting clones from day 15 to 85 had balanced CD4/CD8; later expanders favoured CD4+.

TCRdb passed the 5' RACE reads through MiXCR, listing each CDR3 protein once. Among about half a million distinct CDR3 sequences listed, over 15% were seen once. This CDR3 has 16 amino acids. V was trimmed by 6 bases and J by 1 base, leaving 15 bases between them. Germline V gene sequence: CDR1 MRHNA, CDR2 SNTAGT. This clonotype was counted a few times. Its target is unknown. This receptor was identified in an adult woman who had mild COVID-19 (a few samples of this study predate the infection). Cell type and time point are not known. Sequences were obtained from PBMCs or a T cell subset sorted from them (not recorded which). The J gene is TRBJ2-2, the V gene TRBV6-4; D is unresolved. The CDR3 sequence is CASSEDRGKNTGELFF. The CDR3 DNA sequence: TGTGCCAGCAGCGAGGACCGCGGCAAGAACACCGGGGAGCTGTTTTTT.